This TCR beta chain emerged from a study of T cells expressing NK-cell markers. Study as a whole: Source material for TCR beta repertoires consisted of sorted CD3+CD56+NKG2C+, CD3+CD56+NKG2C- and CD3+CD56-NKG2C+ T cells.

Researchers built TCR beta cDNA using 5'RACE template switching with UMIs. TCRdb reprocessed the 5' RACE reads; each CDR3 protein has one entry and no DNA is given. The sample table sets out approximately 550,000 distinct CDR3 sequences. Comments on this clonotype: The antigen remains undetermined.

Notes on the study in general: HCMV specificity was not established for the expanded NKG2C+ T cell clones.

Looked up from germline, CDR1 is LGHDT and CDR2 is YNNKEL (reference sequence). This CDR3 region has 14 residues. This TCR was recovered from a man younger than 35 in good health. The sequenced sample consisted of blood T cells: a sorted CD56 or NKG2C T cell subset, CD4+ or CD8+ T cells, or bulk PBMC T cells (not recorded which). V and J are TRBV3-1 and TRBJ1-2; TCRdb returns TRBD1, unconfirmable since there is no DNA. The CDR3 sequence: CASSQGDRPYGYTF. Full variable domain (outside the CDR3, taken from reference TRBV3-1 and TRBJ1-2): DTAVSQTPKYLVTQMGNDKSIKCEQNLGHDTMYWYKQDSKKFLKIMFSYNNKELIINETVPNRFSPKSPDKAHLNLHINSLELGDSAVYFCASSQGDRPYGYTFGSGTRLTVV.